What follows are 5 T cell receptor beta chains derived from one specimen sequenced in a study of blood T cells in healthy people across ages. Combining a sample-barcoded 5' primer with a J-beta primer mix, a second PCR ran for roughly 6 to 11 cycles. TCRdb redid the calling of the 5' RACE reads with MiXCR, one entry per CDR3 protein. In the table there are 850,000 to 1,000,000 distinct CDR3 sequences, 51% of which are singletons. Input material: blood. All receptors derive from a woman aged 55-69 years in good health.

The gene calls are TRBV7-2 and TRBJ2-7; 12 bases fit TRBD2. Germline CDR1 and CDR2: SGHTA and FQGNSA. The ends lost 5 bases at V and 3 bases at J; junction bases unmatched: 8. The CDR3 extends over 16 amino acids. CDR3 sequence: CASSGRTSGELYEQYF. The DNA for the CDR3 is TGTGCCAGCAGCGGGCGGACTAGCGGGGAACTCTACGAGCAGTACTTC.

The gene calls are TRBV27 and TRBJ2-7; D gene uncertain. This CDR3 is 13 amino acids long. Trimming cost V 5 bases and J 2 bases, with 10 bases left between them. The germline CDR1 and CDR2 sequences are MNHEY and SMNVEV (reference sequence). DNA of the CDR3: TGTGCCAGCAGTAGGGATATCCCCTACGAGCAGTACTTC. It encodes CASSRDIPYEQYF.

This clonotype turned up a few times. The CDR3 loop is CASSPTGPIYEQYF. CDR3 in DNA: TGTGCCAGCAGCCCTACGGGGCCCATCTACGAGCAGTACTTC. The chain is built from TRBV6-5 and TRBJ2-7; possibly TRBD1 or TRBD2 for D (5 bases each). V lost 6 bases and J 3 bases, leaving 15 bases between the germline ends. CDR1 is MNHEY and CDR2 is SVGAGI in the germline V gene. The CDR3 loop spans 14 amino acids.

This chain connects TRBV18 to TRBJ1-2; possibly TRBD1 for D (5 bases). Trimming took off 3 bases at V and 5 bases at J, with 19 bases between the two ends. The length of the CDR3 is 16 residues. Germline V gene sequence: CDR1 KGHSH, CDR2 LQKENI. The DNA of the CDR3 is TGTGCCAGCTCACCCATTTCGAGTGGACAAAGATATGGCTACACCTTC. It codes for CASSPISSGQRYGYTF.

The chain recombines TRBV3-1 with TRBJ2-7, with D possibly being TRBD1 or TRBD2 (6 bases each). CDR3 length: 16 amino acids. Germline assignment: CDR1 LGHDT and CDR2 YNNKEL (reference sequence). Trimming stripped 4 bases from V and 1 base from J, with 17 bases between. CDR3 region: CASSLIWGAGSYEQYF. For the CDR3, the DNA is TGTGCCAGCAGCCTAATTTGGGGGGCTGGGTCCTACGAGCAGTACTTC.